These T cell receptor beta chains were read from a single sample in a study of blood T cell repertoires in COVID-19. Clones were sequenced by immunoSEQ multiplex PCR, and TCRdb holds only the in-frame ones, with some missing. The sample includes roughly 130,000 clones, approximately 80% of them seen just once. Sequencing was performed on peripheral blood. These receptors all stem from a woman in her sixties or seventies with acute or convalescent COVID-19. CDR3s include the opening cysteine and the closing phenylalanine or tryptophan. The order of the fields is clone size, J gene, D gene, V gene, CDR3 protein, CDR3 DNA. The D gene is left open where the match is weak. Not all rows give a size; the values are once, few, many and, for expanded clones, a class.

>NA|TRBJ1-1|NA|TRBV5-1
CASSLRGGDTEAFF
TGCGCCAGCAGCCTCCGGGGGGGCGACACTGAAGCTTTCTTT
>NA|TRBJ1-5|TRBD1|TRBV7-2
CASSFGQGTNSQPQHF
TGTGCCAGCAGCTTCGGACAGGGAACGAACTCTCAGCCCCAGCATTTT
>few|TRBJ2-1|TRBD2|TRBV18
CASSPPESGGYNEQFF
TGTGCCAGCTCACCACCGGAGAGCGGGGGGTACAATGAGCAGTTCTTC
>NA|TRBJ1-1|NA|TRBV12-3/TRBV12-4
CASRPYWNTEAFF
TGTGCCAGCAGACCCTACTGGAACACTGAAGCTTTCTTT
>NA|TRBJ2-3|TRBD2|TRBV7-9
CASSGASGGKTSTDTQYF
TGTGCCAGCAGTGGGGCTAGCGGGGGTAAAACTAGCACAGATACGCAGTATTTT
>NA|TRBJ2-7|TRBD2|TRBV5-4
CASSPGGGQNYEQYF
TGTGCCAGCAGCCCCGGGGGAGGGCAGAACTACGAGCAGTACTTC
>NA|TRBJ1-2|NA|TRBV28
CASGVYGYTF
TGTGCCTCGGGGGTATATGGCTACACCTTC
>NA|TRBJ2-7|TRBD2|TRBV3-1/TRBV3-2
CASSLAGEQYF
TGTGCCAGCAGCCTAGCGGGAGAGCAGTACTTC
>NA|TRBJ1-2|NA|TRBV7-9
CAGSGVGYGYTF
TGTGCCGGATCCGGGGTGGGCTATGGCTACACCTTC
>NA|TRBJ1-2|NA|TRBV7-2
CASSLGLQKNYGYTF
TGTGCCAGCAGCTTAGGACTTCAGAAGAACTATGGCTACACCTTC
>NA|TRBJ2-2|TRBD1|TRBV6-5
CASRGGDRANGELFF
TGTGCCAGCAGGGGTGGGGACAGGGCCAACGGGGAGCTGTTTTTT
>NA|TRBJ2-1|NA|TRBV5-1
CASSLSTGTPNEQFF
TGCGCCAGCAGCTTATCGACAGGTACGCCCAATGAGCAGTTCTTC
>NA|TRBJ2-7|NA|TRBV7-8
CASSLGLAGVGYEQYF
TGTGCCAGCAGCTTAGGGCTAGCCGGGGTCGGCTACGAGCAGTACTTC
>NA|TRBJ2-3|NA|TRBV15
CATSRELGAPTDTQYF
TGTGCCACCAGCAGAGAGTTAGGGGCCCCCACAGATACGCAGTATTTT
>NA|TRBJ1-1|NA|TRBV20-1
CSARRGGEAFF
TGCAGTGCTAGAAGGGGGGGTGAAGCTTTCTTT
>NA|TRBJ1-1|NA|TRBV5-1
CASSGEDPEAFF
TGCGCCAGCTCGGGGGAGGACCCTGAAGCTTTCTTT
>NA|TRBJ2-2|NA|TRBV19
CASSTITEGRYTGELFF
TGTGCCAGTAGTACAATTACGGAGGGAAGATACACCGGGGAGCTGTTTTTT
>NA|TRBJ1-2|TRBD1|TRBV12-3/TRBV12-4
CASTRGTDPGYTF
TGTGCCAGCACCCGAGGGACAGATCCTGGCTACACCTTC
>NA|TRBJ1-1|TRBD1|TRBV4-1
CASSQRGLTEAFF
TGCGCCAGCAGCCAAAGGGGGCTGACTGAAGCTTTCTTT
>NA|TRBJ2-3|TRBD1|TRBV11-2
CASSLTGNTDTQYF
TGTGCCAGCAGCTTGACAGGGAACACAGATACGCAGTATTTT
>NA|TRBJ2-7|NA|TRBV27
CASSLAHRVFEQYF
TGTGCCAGCAGTTTGGCACACAGGGTTTTTGAGCAGTACTTC
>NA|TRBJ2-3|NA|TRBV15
CATSSSARDTQYF
TGTGCCACCAGCAGCTCAGCGAGGGATACGCAGTATTTT
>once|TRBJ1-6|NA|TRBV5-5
CASSTQGGGGSSYNSPLHF
TGTGCCAGCAGCACCCAAGGGGGAGGGGGGAGCTCCTATAATTCACCCCTCCACTTT
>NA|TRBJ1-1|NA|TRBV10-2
CASSERAGGGTEAFF
TGCGCCAGCAGTGAGCGCGCGGGGGGTGGCACTGAAGCTTTCTTT
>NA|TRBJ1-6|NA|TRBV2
CASSSGEATLGSPLHF
TGTGCCAGCAGTTCAGGGGAAGCGACCCTAGGTTCACCCCTCCACTTT
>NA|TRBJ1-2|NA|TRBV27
CASSWGRDSGYTF
TGTGCCAGCAGTTGGGGCAGGGACTCTGGCTACACCTTC
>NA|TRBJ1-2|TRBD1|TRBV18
CASSPGTGDRGYTF
TGTGCCAGCTCACCCGGGACAGGCGATAGGGGCTACACCTTC
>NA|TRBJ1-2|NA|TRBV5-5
CASSFGEAQTYGYTF
TGTGCCAGCAGTTTCGGGGAGGCACAGACCTATGGCTACACCTTC
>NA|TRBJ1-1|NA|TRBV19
CASSSRLNTEAFF
TGTGCCAGTAGTAGCAGATTGAACACTGAAGCTTTCTTT
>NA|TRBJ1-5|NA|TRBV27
CASSADYSNQPQHF
TGTGCCAGCTCAGCAGACTATAGCAATCAGCCCCAGCATTTT
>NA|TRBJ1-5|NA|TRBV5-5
CASSPSGSYSNQPQHF
TGTGCCAGCAGCCCATCGGGGAGTTATAGCAATCAGCCCCAGCATTTT